This T cell receptor beta chain emerged from a study of OX40 agonist ivuxolimab in advanced cancers. Study at large: People in dose escalation had one of these cancers: hepatocellular carcinoma, melanoma, renal cell or head and neck cancer.

Data came from immunoSEQ multiplex PCR; TCRdb stores just in-frame clones and leaves some out. Of about 49,000 clones in the sample, around 94% were seen once. The CDR3 spans 15 residues. The V gene lost 6 bases and the J gene lost 0 bases, with 11 bases spanning the gap. Per the germline V gene, CDR1 is SGHVS and CDR2 is FQNEAQ. The chain couples TRBV7-8 to TRBJ2-2; perhaps TRBD1 as D (5 bases). The source was CD4+ or CD8+ T cells sorted from blood, collected in a trial of the OX40 agonist ivuxolimab. The receptor was derived from an adult with an advanced solid tumor such as melanoma, head and neck, liver or kidney cancer. DNA for the CDR3: TGTGCCAGCAGTCCACTACAGGCGAACACCGGGGAGCTGTTTTTT. Translation: CASSPLQANTGELFF. Full variable domain (outside the CDR3, taken from reference TRBV7-8 and TRBJ2-2): GAGVSQSPRYKVAKRGQDVALRCDPISGHVSLFWYQQALGQGPEFLTYFQNEAQLDKSGLPSDRFFAERPEGSVSTLKIQRTQQEDSAVYLCASSPLQANTGELFFGEGSRLTVL.